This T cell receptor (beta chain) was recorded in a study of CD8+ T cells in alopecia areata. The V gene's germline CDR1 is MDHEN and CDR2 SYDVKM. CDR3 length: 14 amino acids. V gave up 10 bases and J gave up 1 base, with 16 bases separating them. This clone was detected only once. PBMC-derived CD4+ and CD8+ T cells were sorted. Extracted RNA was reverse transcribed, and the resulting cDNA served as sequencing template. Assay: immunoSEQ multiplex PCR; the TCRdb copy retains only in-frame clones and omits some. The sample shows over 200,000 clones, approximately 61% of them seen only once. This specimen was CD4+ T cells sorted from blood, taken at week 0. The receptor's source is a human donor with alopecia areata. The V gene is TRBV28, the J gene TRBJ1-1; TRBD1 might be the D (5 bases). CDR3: CATTGDRTNTEAFF. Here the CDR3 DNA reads TGTGCCACCACGGGGGACCGCACGAACACTGAAGCTTTCTTT.